Listed below are T cell receptor beta chains from one sample, sequenced in a study of OX40 agonist ivuxolimab in advanced cancers. Clones were read by immunoSEQ multiplex PCR, and TCRdb kept only the in-frame ones, dropping some. The data hold under 70,000 clones, with 86% observed a single time. Sequenced here: CD4+ or CD8+ T cells sorted from blood, sampled in a trial of the OX40 agonist ivuxolimab. Receptors were obtained from an adult with an advanced solid tumor such as melanoma, head and neck, liver or kidney cancer. CDR3s include the opening cysteine and the closing phenylalanine or tryptophan. D genes are given only for firm matches. Size tells how often a clone was seen (once, few, many) or the class of an expanded clone, and some rows leave it out.

-,-,TRBJ1-1,TRBV2,TGTGCCAGCAGTGACAGTAACACTGAAGCTTTCTTT,CASSDSNTEAFF
TRBD1,-,TRBJ2-7,TRBV5-1,TGCGCCAGCAGCTCAGCAGGGGGCTACGAGCAGTACTTC,CASSSAGGYEQYF
TRBD2,medium-sized,TRBJ2-7,TRBV11-2,TGTGCCAGCAGCTGGGTCGTTTGTAGCGGGAGATGGTGCGAGCAGTACTTC,CASSWVVCSGRWCEQYF
-,-,TRBJ2-5,TRBV11-2,TGTGCCAGCAGCTTAGAATCCGGGCTAAGGGAGACCCAGTACTTC,CASSLESGLRETQYF
-,-,TRBJ2-2,TRBV2,TGTGCCAGCAGCACCAGGTCAGCTCACAACACCGGGGAGCTGTTTTTT,CASSTRSAHNTGELFF
TRBD2,-,TRBJ2-1,TRBV19,TGTGCCAGTAGTATAGCGGCTAGCGGGAGAAGGATAAAATACAATGAGCAGTTCTTC,CASSIAASGRRIKYNEQFF
-,-,TRBJ1-5,TRBV6-5,TGTGCCAGCAGTTACCAGGCCAATCAGCCCCAGCATTTT,CASSYQANQPQHF
-,-,TRBJ2-3,TRBV5-1,TGCGCCAGCCGCCAGGGAGACTATAGCACAGATACGCAGTATTTT,CASRQGDYSTDTQYF
-,-,TRBJ1-2,TRBV6-1,TGTGCCAGCAGCGACCGCCAACAGCGGGGAAATGGCTACACCTTC,CASSDRQQRGNGYTF
TRBD1,-,TRBJ1-4,TRBV7-3,TGTGCCAGCAGCTTGGCCGAGGACAGGCTCGGTGAAAAACTGTTTTTT,CASSLAEDRLGEKLFF
TRBD1,-,TRBJ2-1,TRBV5-1,TGCGCCAGCAGCTCTGACCAGGGGGCCGTTTTGAATGAGCAGTTCTTC,CASSSDQGAVLNEQFF
TRBD2,-,TRBJ2-1,TRBV6-5,TGTGCCAGCAGACGATCTAGCGGGAGGGTCGTGCAGTTCTTC,CASRRSSGRVVQFF
TRBD1,-,TRBJ2-7,TRBV11-2,TGTGCCAGCAGCTTATGGGGACAGGGAGTGAACGAGCAGTACTTC,CASSLWGQGVNEQYF
-,-,TRBJ2-1,TRBV7-9,TGTGCCAGCACTGCCGAATCCTACAATGAGCAGTTCTTC,CASTAESYNEQFF
TRBD1,-,TRBJ1-1,TRBV2,TGTGCCAGCAGTGAACAGGGGGGTCGGACTGAAGCTTTCTTT,CASSEQGGRTEAFF
-,-,TRBJ1-2,TRBV4-1,TGCGCCAGCAGCCAAGTGGGAGAGAACTATGGCTACACCTTC,CASSQVGENYGYTF
-,-,TRBJ2-3,TRBV7-9,TGTGCCAGCAGCTCACCAGCAGATACGCAGTATTTT,CASSSPADTQYF
TRBD1,-,TRBJ2-2,TRBV7-7,TGTGCTAGCAGCTTAGGGACAGGAGTTTCCGGGGAGCTGTTTTTT,CASSLGTGVSGELFF
-,-,TRBJ2-5,TRBV19,TGTGCCAGTAGAAGACCCGGGACCCTCGGAGAGGGCCAGTACTTC,CASRRPGTLGEGQYF
-,once,TRBJ1-1,TRBV6-6,TGTGCCAGCAGCTCCCGCGGGCAGAACACTGAAGCTTTCTTT,CASSSRGQNTEAFF
TRBD2,-,TRBJ2-1,TRBV9,TGTGCCAGCAGCCCCCGACTAGCGGGAGGCAATGAGCAGTTCTTC,CASSPRLAGGNEQFF
-,-,TRBJ1-1,TRBV18,TGTGCCAGCTCACGAGGGGGGACTGAAGCTTTCTTT,CASSRGGTEAFF
TRBD1,-,TRBJ2-5,TRBV5-4,TGTGCCAGCAGCACCGGGACAGAAGAGACCCAGTACTTC,CASSTGTEETQYF
-,-,TRBJ1-2,TRBV19,TGTGCCAGTAGCCACTTGGACAGCCTCTTCCATTCCTATGGCTACACCTTC,CASSHLDSLFHSYGYTF
TRBD2,-,TRBJ2-1,TRBV12-5,TGTGCTAGTGCCTCGGGGGGCAATGAGCAGTTCTTC,CASASGGNEQFF
TRBD2,-,TRBJ2-1,TRBV7-3,TGTGCCAGCAGCCCGCAAGCGGGAGGCGCCAATGAGCAGTTCTTC,CASSPQAGGANEQFF
-,-,TRBJ1-1,TRBV2,TGTGCCAGCGGGGGGAGTATGAACACTGAAGCTTTCTTT,CASGGSMNTEAFF
-,-,TRBJ2-1,TRBV7-7,TGTGCTAGCAGCCTAGGCATGGACAATGAGCAGTTCTTC,CASSLGMDNEQFF
TRBD2,-,TRBJ2-7,TRBV9,TGTGCCAGCAGCGTAGCTGTAGCGGGCCCCTACGAGCAGTACTTC,CASSVAVAGPYEQYF
TRBD2,once,TRBJ2-1,TRBV14,TGTGCCAGCAGCCCGTTGGGAGCGGGGGGAGCAGGTGAGCAGTTCTTC,CASSPLGAGGAGEQFF
-,once,TRBJ2-7,TRBV6-6,TGTGCCAGCAGTTACCTCCCCGAGTACGAGCAGTACTTC,CASSYLPEYEQYF